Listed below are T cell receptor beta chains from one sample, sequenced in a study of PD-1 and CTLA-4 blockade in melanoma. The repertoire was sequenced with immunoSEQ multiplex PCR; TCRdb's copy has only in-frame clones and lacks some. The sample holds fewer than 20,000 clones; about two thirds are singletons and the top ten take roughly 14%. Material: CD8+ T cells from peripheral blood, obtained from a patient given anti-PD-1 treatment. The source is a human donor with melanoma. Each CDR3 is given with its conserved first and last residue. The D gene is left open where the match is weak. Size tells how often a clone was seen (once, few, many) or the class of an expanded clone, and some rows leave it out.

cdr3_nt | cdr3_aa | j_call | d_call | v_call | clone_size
TGTGCCTGGAGCCAGGCGGTGGGTGCAGGGGGCGAGGAGCAGTACTTC | CAWSQAVGAGGEEQYF | TRBJ2-7 | TRBD1 | TRBV30 | -
TGTGCCAGCAGTTTAACAGGGAGCTACGAGCAGTACTTC | CASSLTGSYEQYF | TRBJ2-7 | - | TRBV27 | -
TGTGCCAGCAGCTCCAGAACCGTTACAGGGGAGAGCGAGCAGTACTTC | CASSSRTVTGESEQYF | TRBJ2-7 | TRBD1 | TRBV11-3 | -
TGTGCCAGCAGCCCAGACACAGGGGGCCCTGCCTACGAGCAGTACTTC | CASSPDTGGPAYEQYF | TRBJ2-7 | TRBD1 | TRBV3-1/TRBV3-2 | -
TGTGCCAGCAGCGTCGGCGGTTCACCCCTCCACTTT | CASSVGGSPLHF | TRBJ1-6 | - | TRBV5-6 | few
TGTGCCAGCAGCGAACTTCTGGCAGGGACTACGAGCACCGGGGAGCTGTTTTTT | CASSELLAGTTSTGELFF | TRBJ2-2 | TRBD2 | TRBV5-5 | few
TGTGCCAGCAGTTACTCTGTCAGGGGGACTGAAGCTTTCTTT | CASSYSVRGTEAFF | TRBJ1-1 | TRBD1 | TRBV6-5 | -
TGCGCCAGCAGCCAATGGGTATCGGCGGGAGGCACAGATACGCAGTATTTT | CASSQWVSAGGTDTQYF | TRBJ2-3 | TRBD2 | TRBV4-1 | -
TGTGCCAGCAGCTTTCAGGGGGCCAGAGATACGCAGTATTTT | CASSFQGARDTQYF | TRBJ2-3 | TRBD1 | TRBV7-6 | -
TGTGCCAGCTCACCAGAGACAGGCTCCTATGGCTACACCTTC | CASSPETGSYGYTF | TRBJ1-2 | - | TRBV18 | -
TGTGCCAGCAGCCCGGGGGGTAGCACAGATACGCAGTATTTT | CASSPGGSTDTQYF | TRBJ2-3 | TRBD2 | TRBV5-4 | -
TGTGCCAGTAGCCGGACAGGGGGCTACGAGCAGTACTTC | CASSRTGGYEQYF | TRBJ2-7 | TRBD1 | TRBV19 | once
TGTGCCAGCGGTTCCCTGGTGGGCAGAACCTACGAGCAGTACTTC | CASGSLVGRTYEQYF | TRBJ2-7 | - | TRBV11-3 | -
TGTGCCAGCAGCGAGTCGGGCAGGGTAGACGAGCAGTACTTC | CASSESGRVDEQYF | TRBJ2-7 | - | TRBV9 | -
TGTGCCAGCAGTGGGGTCCCGAAGGGGAACTATGGCTACACCTTC | CASSGVPKGNYGYTF | TRBJ1-2 | - | TRBV27 | few
TGCAGCGTTGATGAGACTGGCAAGTACAATGAGCAGTTCTTC | CSVDETGKYNEQFF | TRBJ2-1 | - | TRBV29-1 | few
TGTGCCAGCAGTGAATGGGCAGGGCCAGATACGCAGTATTTT | CASSEWAGPDTQYF | TRBJ2-3 | - | TRBV6-1 | medium-sized
TGTGCCAGCAGCTTAATCGGAGACGGGGAGCTGTTTTTT | CASSLIGDGELFF | TRBJ2-2 | - | TRBV7-9 | -
TGCGCCAGCACCCCGGGACAGCGTTCGAACACTGAAGCTTTCTTT | CASTPGQRSNTEAFF | TRBJ1-1 | TRBD1 | TRBV5-1 | -
TGCGCCAGCAGCCAAGCTGTGGTGGCTGGAAACACCATATATTTT | CASSQAVVAGNTIYF | TRBJ1-3 | - | TRBV4-1 | -
TGTGCCAGCACCACTGGGGGAGAGCAGTACTTC | CASTTGGEQYF | TRBJ2-7 | - | TRBV6-6 | -
TGTGCCAGCAGGGCCGGACAGGGCTACGAGCAGTACTTC | CASRAGQGYEQYF | TRBJ2-7 | TRBD1 | TRBV7-9 | -
TGTGCCAGCAGCGTAGCGACGGACACAGATACGCAGTATTTT | CASSVATDTDTQYF | TRBJ2-3 | - | TRBV9 | -
TGTGCCAGCAGTTTGGGGAGTTCCTACAATGAGCAGTTCTTC | CASSLGSSYNEQFF | TRBJ2-1 | - | TRBV27 | -
TGCGCCAGCAGCCAAGATCTTCGTTCAGTCCTCACAGATACGCAGTATTTT | CASSQDLRSVLTDTQYF | TRBJ2-3 | - | TRBV4-1 | medium-sized
TGTGCCAGCAGTTACCCTCCCGGACAGGGGAACACTGAAGCTTTCTTT | CASSYPPGQGNTEAFF | TRBJ1-1 | TRBD1 | TRBV6-6 | -
TGTGCCAGCAGTGATTCTTTGGTTGCAGGGGAGCCGCCCCAGCATTTT | CASSDSLVAGEPPQHF | TRBJ1-5 | - | TRBV2 | -
TGTGCCTGGAGCTGGGGGGCCACTGAAGCTTTCTTT | CAWSWGATEAFF | TRBJ1-1 | - | TRBV30 | -
TGTGCCAGCAGCTTAGTGGGGGCTAGCAATCAGCCCCAGCATTTT | CASSLVGASNQPQHF | TRBJ1-5 | - | TRBV7-8 | -
TGTGCCAGCAGCTTGCGGGGAACCAACTATGGCTACACCTTC | CASSLRGTNYGYTF | TRBJ1-2 | - | TRBV5-8 | -
TGTGCCAGCAGTTACGAGCAGGCTGGTGATTCACCCCTCCACTTT | CASSYEQAGDSPLHF | TRBJ1-6 | - | TRBV6-5 | once
TGTGCCAGCAGCTCACAGGGGAACACTGAAGCTTTCTTT | CASSSQGNTEAFF | TRBJ1-1 | - | TRBV13 | -
TGTGCCACCAGTCCTTCCTGGGCCTTGGGGGGCCAAGGGGGCAATGAGCAGTTCTTC | CATSPSWALGGQGGNEQFF | TRBJ2-1 | - | TRBV24-1 | -
TGTGCCAGCAGCTTAGACAGCTTTCGCGAGCAGTACTTC | CASSLDSFREQYF | TRBJ2-7 | - | TRBV7-9 | few
TGTGCCACCAGTGAGGGACAGACTGACTACGAGCAGTACTTC | CATSEGQTDYEQYF | TRBJ2-7 | TRBD1 | TRBV24-1 | -
TGTGCCAGCAGCCCCACTAGTGCAGATACGCAGTATTTT | CASSPTSADTQYF | TRBJ2-3 | - | TRBV12-3/TRBV12-4 | -
TGTGCCAGTAGTATCCCACGGGACGGGCTGAACACTGAAGCTTTCTTT | CASSIPRDGLNTEAFF | TRBJ1-1 | - | TRBV19 | -